This TCR beta chain was obtained from a study of T cell responses to AZD1222 COVID-19 vaccine. Profiled with immunoSEQ multiplex PCR; TCRdb holds only in-frame clones, not every one. The table lists around 84,000 clones, nearly 90% of them singletons, with roughly 1.6% in the top ten. CDR3 size: 15 residues. Germline V CDR1 and CDR2: SGHDN, FVKESK. V lost 2 bases and J lost 1, with 11 bases in between. As for this clone: Its antigen is unknown.

Whole-study results and caveats: Clonal diversity was possibly underestimated, and white British individuals and females predominated among donors.

This chain links TRBV14 with TRBJ1-1; D is unresolved. The sequence was obtained from an adult in good health. Source: peripheral blood, taken on day 0 of AZD1222 vaccination. The CDR3 DNA follows: TGTGCCAGCAGCCAAAGGAGGCTTTGGAACACTGAAGCTTTCTTT. This translates into CASSQRRLWNTEAFF.